A selection of T cell receptor beta chains follows, all from one sample in a study of preoperative IRX-2 immunotherapy in early breast cancer. The data were produced by immunoSEQ multiplex PCR, yet TCRdb's version contains in-frame clones alone and is incomplete. This table has around 39,000 clones, just under 95% appearing once. This specimen consisted of tumor tissue, obtained after IRX-2 immunotherapy. Receptor source: a human donor with breast cancer. CDR3s include the opening cysteine and the closing phenylalanine or tryptophan. A D gene is named only where the DNA matches it firmly. Rows may omit the clone size; those that give it use once, few, many or a size class.

cdr3_nt cdr3_aa j_call d_call v_call clone_size
TGTGCCAGCAGCCAAGACCAGGGCCTCCAAGAGACCCAGTACTTC CASSQDQGLQETQYF TRBJ2-5 . TRBV4-2 .
TGTGCCAGCAGCGTGACAGGGGGCGCCATGACCGGGGAGCTGTTTTTT CASSVTGGAMTGELFF TRBJ2-2 TRBD1 TRBV5-4 .
TGTGCCAGCAGCGTCACAGGGGTGAACACTGAAGCTTTCTTT CASSVTGVNTEAFF TRBJ1-1 TRBD1 TRBV7-2 .
TGCGCCAGCAGCCAAGATCTCCCAGCAGCTCTAGCGGGGGACACGAATACGCAGTATTTT CASSQDLPAALAGDTNTQYF TRBJ2-3 TRBD2 TRBV4-1 .
TGTGCCAGTAGTCATTTCGCCCCGGGACAGGGCACCGGGGAGCTGTTTTTT CASSHFAPGQGTGELFF TRBJ2-2 TRBD1 TRBV19 once
TGTGCCAGCAGTTGGGGGGAGCGGCAGCCCCAGCATTTT CASSWGERQPQHF TRBJ1-5 . TRBV6-6 .
TGTGCCAGCACGGGTAGTCGGGGATCCTACAATGAGCAGTTCTTC CASTGSRGSYNEQFF TRBJ2-1 . TRBV28 .
TGTGCCAGCAGTCGCTCAGGTGTTGTAGGGCTCTATGGCTACACCTTC CASSRSGVVGLYGYTF TRBJ1-2 . TRBV27 .
TGTGCCAGCTCACCCCTACCGACAGGATCTAACTATGGCTACACCTTC CASSPLPTGSNYGYTF TRBJ1-2 . TRBV18 .
TGTGCCACCAGGTCAGGGGAATATTCACCCCTCCACTTT CATRSGEYSPLHF TRBJ1-6 . TRBV15 .
TGTGCCAGCAGCTTGGCTCGGGAAGGTGAGCAGTTCTTC CASSLAREGEQFF TRBJ2-1 . TRBV5-6 .
TGTGCCAGCAGTGAAATCAGGTATAGCAATCAGCCCCAGCATTTT CASSEIRYSNQPQHF TRBJ1-5 . TRBV2 .
TGCGCCAGCAGCCAAGAGACTCTAGCGGGAGGCCCGCATCGGGATGAGCAGTTCTTC CASSQETLAGGPHRDEQFF TRBJ2-1 TRBD2 TRBV4-3 .
TGTGCCAGCAGCTACCTTGTCAACACTGAAGCTTTCTTT CASSYLVNTEAFF TRBJ1-1 . TRBV7-8 .
TGCGCCAGCAGCTTGATTGCCACGTACGACTACGAGCAGTACTTC CASSLIATYDYEQYF TRBJ2-7 . TRBV5-1 .